The rows below give T cell receptor beta chains drawn from one sample of a study of PD-L1 blockade in urothelial cancer. The data were produced by immunoSEQ multiplex PCR, yet TCRdb's version contains in-frame clones alone and is incomplete. The sample shows about 30,000 clones, 80% to 90% of them seen only once. Specimen: PBMCs, collected around atezolizumab (anti-PD-L1) treatment. These receptors all come from a man at least 80 years old with urothelial cancer. Each CDR3 is given with its conserved first and last residue. D genes are given only for firm matches. For some rows the clone size is stated as once, few or many, or as a class when expanded; others skip it.

clone_size,v_call,d_call,j_call,cdr3_aa,cdr3_nt
.,TRBV18,.,TRBJ1-1,CASSPVGQAGTEAFF,TGTGCCAGCTCACCAGTGGGGCAGGCGGGGACTGAAGCTTTCTTT
.,TRBV9,.,TRBJ2-2,CASSARTGTGIIGELFF,TGTGCCAGCAGCGCTCGAACCGGGACTGGTATCATCGGGGAGCTGTTTTTT
.,TRBV10-2,TRBD1,TRBJ1-5,CASRQTGELSNQPQHF,TGCGCCAGCAGGCAGACAGGGGAGTTAAGCAATCAGCCCCAGCATTTT
.,TRBV7-8,.,TRBJ1-2,CASSQGQGYGYTF,TGTGCCAGCAGCCAAGGCCAGGGGTATGGCTACACCTTC
.,TRBV29-1,TRBD1,TRBJ2-3,CSTKTGGFTDTQYF,TGCAGCACCAAAACAGGGGGTTTCACAGATACGCAGTATTTT
.,TRBV28,.,TRBJ1-1,CASLRQDITEAFF,TGTGCCAGCCTCAGACAGGACATCACTGAAGCTTTCTTT
.,TRBV4-1,TRBD2,TRBJ2-5,CASSQGGREGFETQYF,TGCGCCAGCAGCCAAGGCGGGAGAGAAGGATTCGAGACCCAGTACTTC
.,TRBV2,.,TRBJ2-7,CASKQAIPTYEQYF,TGTGCCAGCAAACAGGCGATTCCTACCTACGAGCAGTACTTC
.,TRBV5-1,TRBD1,TRBJ2-2,CASSHSAGTGHGELFF,TGCGCCAGCAGTCATTCCGCCGGGACAGGGCACGGGGAGCTGTTTTTT
.,TRBV5-1,TRBD1,TRBJ2-5,CASSTGQGLETQYF,TGCGCCAGCAGCACAGGACAGGGCCTAGAGACCCAGTACTTC
.,TRBV29-1,TRBD1,TRBJ1-3,CSVDWDRGNTIYF,TGCAGCGTTGACTGGGACAGAGGAAACACCATATATTTT
once,TRBV19,.,TRBJ1-1,CASSIGGWITEAFF,TGTGCCAGTAGTATAGGCGGGTGGATTACTGAAGCTTTCTTT
.,TRBV12-5,TRBD1,TRBJ1-2,CASGLGPYDRGNTGNYGYTF,TGTGCTAGTGGTTTGGGGCCCTACGACAGGGGGAACACAGGCAACTATGGCTACACCTTC
.,TRBV7-6,TRBD2,TRBJ2-3,CASSYGLAGGPGTDTQYF,TGTGCCAGCAGCTACGGACTAGCGGGGGGGCCAGGCACAGATACGCAGTATTTT
.,TRBV6-5,.,TRBJ2-5,CASSYSTGELQETQYF,TGTGCCAGCAGTTACTCGACGGGAGAACTTCAAGAGACCCAGTACTTC
.,TRBV10-1,.,TRBJ2-1,CASSSDSSYNEQFF,TGCGCCAGCTCTAGCGATAGCTCCTACAATGAGCAGTTCTTC
.,TRBV7-9,.,TRBJ2-7,CASSSKAGEPYEQYF,TGTGCCAGCAGCTCCAAAGCGGGCGAGCCCTACGAGCAGTACTTC
.,TRBV18,TRBD2,TRBJ2-1,CASSPWTSSYNEQFF,TGTGCCAGCTCACCCTGGACTAGCTCCTACAATGAGCAGTTCTTC
.,TRBV4-3,.,TRBJ2-1,CASSHTTETYNEQFF,TGCGCCAGCAGCCATACGACAGAGACCTACAATGAGCAGTTCTTC
.,TRBV30,TRBD1,TRBJ1-2,CAWSIQGALGYTF,TGTGCCTGGAGTATACAGGGGGCGCTTGGCTACACCTTC
.,TRBV5-1,TRBD1,TRBJ2-2,CASSLKRTGRELFF,TGCGCCAGCAGCCTTAAACGGACAGGTCGGGAGCTGTTTTTT
.,TRBV5-4,.,TRBJ2-1,CASRMKSLENNEQFF,TGTGCCAGCAGGATGAAATCACTAGAAAACAATGAGCAGTTCTTC
.,TRBV21-1,.,TRBJ2-2,CASSTWCIRAGELFF,TGTGCCAGCAGCACGTGGTGTATTAGAGCCGGGGAGCTGTTTTTT
.,TRBV27,TRBD1,TRBJ2-5,CASSQQGAKGTQYF,TGTGCCAGCAGCCAACAGGGGGCTAAAGGTACCCAGTACTTC
.,TRBV6-6,TRBD1,TRBJ1-4,CASSLTGEVNEKLFF,TGTGCCAGCAGCCTAACAGGGGAGGTTAATGAAAAACTGTTTTTT
.,TRBV5-1,TRBD2,TRBJ2-5,CASSLGTSGMQETQYF,TGCGCCAGCAGCTTGGGTACTAGCGGGATGCAAGAGACCCAGTACTTC
.,TRBV28,.,TRBJ1-5,CAGGGGELNQPQHF,TGTGCCGGGGGTGGAGGGGAACTCAATCAGCCCCAGCATTTT
few,TRBV19,TRBD1,TRBJ2-7,CASSANPGGEQYF,TGTGCCAGTAGTGCCAACCCAGGGGGCGAGCAGTACTTC
.,TRBV12-5,TRBD1,TRBJ2-3,CASATGVPSTDTQYF,TGTGCTAGTGCCACAGGGGTTCCGAGCACAGATACGCAGTATTTT
once,TRBV18,TRBD1,TRBJ2-7,CASSPPSRQGASEQYF,TGTGCCAGCTCACCCCCTTCCCGACAGGGGGCGAGCGAGCAGTACTTC
.,TRBV5-4,TRBD1,TRBJ2-2,CASSSQMGTGGAGELFF,TGTGCCAGCAGCTCTCAGATGGGGACAGGGGGTGCCGGGGAGCTGTTTTTT
.,TRBV6-6,TRBD1,TRBJ1-2,CASKTGQGARGYTF,TGTGCCAGCAAAACGGGACAGGGGGCGCGGGGCTACACCTTC
.,TRBV19,TRBD2,TRBJ2-2,CASSTTSGTYTGELFF,TGTGCCAGTAGTACTACTAGCGGGACTTACACCGGGGAGCTGTTTTTT
.,TRBV1,.,TRBJ1-3,CTSSQAEAGNTIYF,TGCACCAGCAGCCAAGCAGAGGCTGGAAACACCATATATTTT
.,TRBV28,TRBD2,TRBJ2-5,CASSFQGTSGRNF,TGTGCCAGCAGTTTCCAAGGGACTAGCGGGAGAAACTTC
.,TRBV5-4,.,TRBJ1-4,CASSSPGASNEKLFF,TGTGCCAGCAGCTCTCCAGGGGCATCTAATGAAAAACTGTTTTTT
.,TRBV27,TRBD1,TRBJ2-7,CASSLRGTGSSYEQYF,TGTGCCAGCAGTTTAAGGGGGACAGGTTCATCCTACGAGCAGTACTTC
.,TRBV30,.,TRBJ2-3,CAWSDSSTDTQYF,TGTGCCTGGTCAGACTCTAGCACAGATACGCAGTATTTT
.,TRBV7-6,.,TRBJ1-4,CASSLTGGQTNEKLFF,TGTGCCAGCAGCTTAACTGGGGGACAAACTAATGAAAAACTGTTTTTT
.,TRBV30,TRBD2,TRBJ2-7,CAWSLAGGRYEQYF,TGTGCCTGGTCTCTAGCGGGAGGACGCTACGAGCAGTACTTC
.,TRBV5-8,.,TRBJ1-3,CASSARQVSGNTIYF,TGTGCCAGCAGCGCCCGACAGGTCTCTGGAAACACCATATATTTT
.,TRBV2,TRBD2,TRBJ2-6,CASSEGGTAGANVLTF,TGTGCCAGCAGTGAGGGGGGGACCGCTGGGGCCAACGTCCTGACTTTC
.,TRBV9,.,TRBJ1-2,CASSVDLEGYTF,TGTGCCAGCAGCGTAGATCTCGAGGGCTACACCTTC
once,TRBV7-2,TRBD2,TRBJ2-1,CASSPFTSVNEQFF,TGTGCCAGCAGCCCCTTCACTAGCGTCAATGAGCAGTTCTTC
.,TRBV6-4,TRBD1,TRBJ2-6,CASSDSRDRGSGANVLTF,TGTGCCAGCAGTGACTCGAGGGACAGGGGGTCTGGGGCCAACGTCCTGACTTTC
.,TRBV7-2,.,TRBJ2-7,CASSLPRRYEQYF,TGTGCCAGCAGCTTACCTCGCCGGTACGAGCAGTACTTC
.,TRBV10-3,TRBD1,TRBJ1-2,CAISEGQGPYGYTF,TGTGCCATCAGTGAGGGACAGGGCCCCTATGGCTACACCTTC
.,TRBV6-1,TRBD2,TRBJ2-5,CASRVAGGVTQYF,TGTGCCAGCAGAGTAGCGGGAGGCGTGACCCAGTACTTC
.,TRBV7-2,.,TRBJ2-3,CASSLRGPGDTQYF,TGTGCCAGCAGCTTACGAGGTCCGGGAGATACGCAGTATTTT
.,TRBV5-5,TRBD2,TRBJ2-5,CASSFGGRAGETQYF,TGTGCCAGCAGCTTTGGCGGGAGGGCCGGGGAGACCCAGTACTTC
.,TRBV7-8,.,TRBJ2-6,CASIGQVFGSGANVLTF,TGTGCCAGCATCGGCCAGGTTTTTGGCTCTGGGGCCAACGTCCTGACTTTC